This T cell receptor (beta chain) was obtained from a study of T cells in Graves' hyperthyroidism and ophthalmopathy. Researchers amplified the TCR beta CDR3 regions from RNA transcripts. TCR CDR3 regions were first amplified by RT-PCR with HTBI primers. Each CDR3 protein is one row after TCRdb ran MiXCR on the multiplex PCR reads. The table includes more than 500,000 distinct CDR3 sequences, around 16% detected once. J gave up 5 bases and V 5 bases, and 3 bases lay outside the gene matches. Germline V gene lookup returns CDR1 MNHNS and CDR2 SASEGT. This CDR3 comprises 14 residues. This receptor was taken from a woman in her twenties or thirties with Graves' ophthalmopathy. The sequencing input was blood. V is TRBV6-1 and J is TRBJ1-6; 7 nucleotides match TRBD1. The CDR3 spells CASSRGTDNSPLHF. The CDR3 coding sequence is TGTGCCAGCAGTCGCGGGACAGATAATTCACCCCTCCACTTT.